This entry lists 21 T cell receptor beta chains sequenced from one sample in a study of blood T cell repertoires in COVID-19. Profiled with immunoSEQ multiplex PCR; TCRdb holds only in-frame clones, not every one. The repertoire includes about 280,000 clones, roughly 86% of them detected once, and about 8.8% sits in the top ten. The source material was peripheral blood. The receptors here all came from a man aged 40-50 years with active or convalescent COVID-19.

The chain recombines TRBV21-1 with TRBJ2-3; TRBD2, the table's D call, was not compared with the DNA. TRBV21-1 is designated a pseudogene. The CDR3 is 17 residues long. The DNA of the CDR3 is TGTGCCAGCAGCAAAGGGGCAACGGGGGGCCGTCCAGATACGCAGTATTTT. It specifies CASSKGATGGRPDTQYF.

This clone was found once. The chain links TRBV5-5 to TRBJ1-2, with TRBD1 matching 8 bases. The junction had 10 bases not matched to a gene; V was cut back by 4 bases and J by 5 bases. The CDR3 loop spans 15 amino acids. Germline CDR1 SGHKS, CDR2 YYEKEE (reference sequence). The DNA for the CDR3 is TGTGCCAGCAGCCCCGGACAGGGTGGGTCTTATGGCTACACCTTC. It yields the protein CASSPGQGGSYGYTF.

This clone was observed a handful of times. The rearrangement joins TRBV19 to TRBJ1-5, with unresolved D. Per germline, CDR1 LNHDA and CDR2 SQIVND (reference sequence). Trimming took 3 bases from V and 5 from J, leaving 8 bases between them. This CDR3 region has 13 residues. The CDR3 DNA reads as TGTGCCAGTAGTATTGGCGGGTATCAGCCCCAGCATTTT. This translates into CASSIGGYQPQHF. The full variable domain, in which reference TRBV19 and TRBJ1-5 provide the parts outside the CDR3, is DGGITQSPKYLFRKEGQNVTLSCEQNLNHDAMYWYRQDPGQGLRLIYYSQIVNDFQKGDIAEGYSVSREKKESFPLTVTSAQKNPTAFYLCASSIGGYQPQHFGDGTRLSIL.

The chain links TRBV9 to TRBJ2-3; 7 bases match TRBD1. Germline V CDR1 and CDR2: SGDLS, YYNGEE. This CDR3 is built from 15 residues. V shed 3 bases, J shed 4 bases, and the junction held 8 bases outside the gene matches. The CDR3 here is CASSATGVRADTQYF. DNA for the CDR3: TGTGCCAGCAGCGCAACAGGGGTTCGAGCAGATACGCAGTATTTT.

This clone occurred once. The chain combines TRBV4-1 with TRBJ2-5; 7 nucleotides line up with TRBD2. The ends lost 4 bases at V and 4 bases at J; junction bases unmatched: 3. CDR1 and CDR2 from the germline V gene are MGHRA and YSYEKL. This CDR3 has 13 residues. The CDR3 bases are TGCGCCAGCAGCCTTAGCGGGTTAGAGACCCAGTACTTC. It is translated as CASSLSGLETQYF.

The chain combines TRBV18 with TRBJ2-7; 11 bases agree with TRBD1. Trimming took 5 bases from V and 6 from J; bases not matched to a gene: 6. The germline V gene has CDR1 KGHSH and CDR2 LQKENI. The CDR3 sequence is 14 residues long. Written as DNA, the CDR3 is TGTGCCAGCTCAGGACAGGGGGCCGGGGGCGAGCAGTACTTC. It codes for CASSGQGAGGEQYF.

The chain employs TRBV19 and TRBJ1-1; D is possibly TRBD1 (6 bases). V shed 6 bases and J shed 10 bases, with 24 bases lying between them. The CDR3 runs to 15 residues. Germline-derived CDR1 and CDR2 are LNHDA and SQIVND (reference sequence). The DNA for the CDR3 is TGTGCCAGTAGCTCAATCGACCGGGACAACGGGATAGCTTTCTTT. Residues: CASSSIDRDNGIAFF.

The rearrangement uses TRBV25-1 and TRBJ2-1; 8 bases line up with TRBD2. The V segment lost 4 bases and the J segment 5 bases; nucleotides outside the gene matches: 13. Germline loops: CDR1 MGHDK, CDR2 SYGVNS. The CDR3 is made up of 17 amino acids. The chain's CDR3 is CASSASGGRKIDNEQFF. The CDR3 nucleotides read TGTGCCAGCAGTGCGAGCGGCGGGAGGAAAATAGACAATGAGCAGTTCTTC.

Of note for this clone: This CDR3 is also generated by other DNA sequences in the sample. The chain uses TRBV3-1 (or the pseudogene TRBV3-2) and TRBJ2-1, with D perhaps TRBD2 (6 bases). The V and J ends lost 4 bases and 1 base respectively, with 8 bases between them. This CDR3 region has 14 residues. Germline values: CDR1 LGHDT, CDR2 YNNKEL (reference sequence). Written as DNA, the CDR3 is TGTGCCAGCAGCCCTAGCGTTTCCTACAATGAGCAGTTCTTC. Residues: CASSPSVSYNEQFF.

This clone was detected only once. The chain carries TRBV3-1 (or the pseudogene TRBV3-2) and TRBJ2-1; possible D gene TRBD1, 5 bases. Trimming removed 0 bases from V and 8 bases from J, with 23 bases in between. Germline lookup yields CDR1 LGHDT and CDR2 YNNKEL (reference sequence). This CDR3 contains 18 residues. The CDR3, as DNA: TGTGCCAGCAGCCAAGATAAAATTAGGGGTTCTAGGCGTCATGAGCAGTTCTTC. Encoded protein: CASSQDKIRGSRRHEQFF.

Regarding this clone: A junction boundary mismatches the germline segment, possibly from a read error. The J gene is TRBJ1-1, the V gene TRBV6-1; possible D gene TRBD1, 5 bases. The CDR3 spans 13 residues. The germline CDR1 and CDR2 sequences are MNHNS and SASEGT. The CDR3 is CASREGEVGGAFF. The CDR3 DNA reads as TGTGCCAGCAGGGAAGGGGAGGTTGGGGGAGCTTTCTTT.

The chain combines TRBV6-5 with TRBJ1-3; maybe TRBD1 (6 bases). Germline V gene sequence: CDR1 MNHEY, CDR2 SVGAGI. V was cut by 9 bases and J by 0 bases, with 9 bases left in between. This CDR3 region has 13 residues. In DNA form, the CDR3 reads TGTGCCAGTAGGGGGGGCTCTGGAAACACCATATATTTT. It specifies CASRGGSGNTIYF.

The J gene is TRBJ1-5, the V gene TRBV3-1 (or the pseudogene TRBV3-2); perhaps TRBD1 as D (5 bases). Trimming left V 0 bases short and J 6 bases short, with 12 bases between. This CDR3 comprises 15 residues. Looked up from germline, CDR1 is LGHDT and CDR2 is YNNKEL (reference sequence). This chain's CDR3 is CASSQDLGATQPQHF. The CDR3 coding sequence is TGTGCCAGCAGCCAAGACCTAGGGGCAACTCAGCCCCAGCATTTT.

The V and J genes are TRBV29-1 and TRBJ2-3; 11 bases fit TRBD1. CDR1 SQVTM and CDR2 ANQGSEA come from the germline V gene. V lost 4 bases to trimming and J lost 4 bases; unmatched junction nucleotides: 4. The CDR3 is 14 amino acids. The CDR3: CSVGPGQGADTQYF. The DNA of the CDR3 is TGCAGCGTTGGTCCGGGACAGGGGGCAGATACGCAGTATTTT.

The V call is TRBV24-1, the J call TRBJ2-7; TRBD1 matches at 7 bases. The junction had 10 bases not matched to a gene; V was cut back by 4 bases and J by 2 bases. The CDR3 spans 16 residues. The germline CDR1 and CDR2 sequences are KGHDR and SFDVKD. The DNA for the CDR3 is TGTGCCACCAGTGAAACCACAGGGGCCTCGACCTACGAGCAGTACTTC. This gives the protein CATSETTGASTYEQYF.

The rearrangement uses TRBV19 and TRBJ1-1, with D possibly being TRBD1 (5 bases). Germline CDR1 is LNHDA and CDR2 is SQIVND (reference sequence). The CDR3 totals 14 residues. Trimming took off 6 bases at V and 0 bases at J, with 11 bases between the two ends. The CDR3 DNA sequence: TGTGCCAGTAGCCCGGGGGTCCTGAACACTGAAGCTTTCTTT. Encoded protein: CASSPGVLNTEAFF.

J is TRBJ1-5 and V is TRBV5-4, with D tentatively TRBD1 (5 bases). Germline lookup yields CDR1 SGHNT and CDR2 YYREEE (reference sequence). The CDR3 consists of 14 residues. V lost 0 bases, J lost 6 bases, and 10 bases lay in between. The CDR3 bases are TGTGCCAGCAGCTTGGGCGGGGGTGGTCAGCCCCAGCATTTT. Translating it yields CASSLGGGGQPQHF.

CDR3 residues: CASSPRTAIDSGNTIYF. The CDR3 region has the DNA TGTGCCAGCAGCCCCCGGACAGCGATAGACTCTGGAAACACCATATATTTT. The chain couples TRBV4-2 to TRBJ1-3; D is perhaps TRBD1 (6 bases). The CDR3 covers 17 residues. Germline-derived CDR1 and CDR2 are LGHNA and YNFKEQ. With 4 bases removed from V and 0 bases from J, the gap between germline ends came to 16 bases.

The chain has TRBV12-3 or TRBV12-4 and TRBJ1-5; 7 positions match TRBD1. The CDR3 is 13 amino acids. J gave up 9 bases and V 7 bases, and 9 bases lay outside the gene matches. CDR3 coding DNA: TGTGCCAGCACAACGACAGGGTTTTTGCCCCAGCATTTT. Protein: CASTTTGFLPQHF.

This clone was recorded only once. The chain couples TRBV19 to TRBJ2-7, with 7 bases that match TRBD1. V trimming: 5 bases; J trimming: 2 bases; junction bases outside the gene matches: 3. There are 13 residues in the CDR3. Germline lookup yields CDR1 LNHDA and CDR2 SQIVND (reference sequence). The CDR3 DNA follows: TGTGCCAGTAGTTGGGGACAGACCTACGAGCAGTACTTC. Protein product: CASSWGQTYEQYF.

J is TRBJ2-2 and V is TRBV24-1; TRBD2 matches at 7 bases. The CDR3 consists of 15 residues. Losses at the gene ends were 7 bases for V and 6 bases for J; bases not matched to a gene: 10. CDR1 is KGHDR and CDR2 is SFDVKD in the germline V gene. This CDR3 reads CATSPPAGASGELFF. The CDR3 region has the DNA TGTGCCACCAGCCCACCGGCGGGAGCTTCCGGGGAGCTGTTTTTT.